This TCR beta chain was retrieved from a study of Graves' ophthalmopathy and Graves' hyperthyroidism. Germline loops: CDR1 MNHEY, CDR2 SMNVEV (reference sequence). The junction had 8 bases not matched to a gene; V was cut back by 6 bases and J by 3 bases. The CDR3 is 14 amino acids. This clonotype was recorded many times. Its antigen is still unknown. The TCR beta CDR3 regions underwent amplification from RNA transcripts. Investigators did first-round RT-PCR with HTBI primers, then second-round multiplex PCR. TCRdb reanalysed the multiplex PCR reads using MiXCR and keeps one entry per CDR3 protein. Of more than 300,000 distinct CDR3 sequences in the sample, 15% were seen once. Broader study findings: Blood samples also showed most expanded thyroid clonotypes exceeding 0.001 frequency.

The V gene is TRBV27, the J gene TRBJ2-7, with 7 bases matching TRBD1. Sequencing input: peripheral blood. The sequence was collected from a woman aged 18-29 years with stable Graves' hyperthyroidism. The CDR3 protein is CASSRQGEIYEQYF. The DNA for the CDR3 is TGTGCCAGCAGCCGTCAGGGGGAGATCTACGAGCAGTACTTC.